This T cell receptor beta chain came from a study of CD8+ T cells in alopecia areata listed by TCRdb under 2018. Turning to the overall study: High-throughput TCRbeta sequencing was used to examine T cell clonal expansion in alopecia areata in both the C3H/HeJ mouse model and human patients. Scalp tissue and sorted CD4+ and CD8+ peripheral blood T cells from patchy and totalis/universalis alopecia areata patients and from healthy controls were covered by human TCRbeta sequencing. Scalp clonality was compared among normal scalp (n=4), patchy alopecia areata scalp (n=8), and alopecia totalis/universalis scalp (n=8). RNA came from the PAXgene miRNA kit for fixed scalp, the miRNeasy kit for PBMCs, and the RNeasy kit for mouse skin. TCRbeta CDR3 regions were amplified by immunoSEQ multiplex PCR using 35 Vbeta forward and 13 Jbeta reverse primers.

General conclusions and limits of the study: Higher clonality and more expanded CD8+ clones were observed in lesional scalp than in normal scalp, particularly in alopecia totalis/universalis, a finding suggestive of antigenic drive. Unlike mouse skin, which is dominated by gammadelta T cells, normal human skin has resident alphabeta T cells that are also sequenced, and this complicates analysis of the scalp TCR repertoire. Shared TCR sequences between patients were less evident than in mice, which may be partly attributable to HLA diversity in the patient population.

There are 14 amino acids in the CDR3, from cysteine to phenylalanine inclusive. The retained sequence is limited to the CDR3, 42 bases, with the frame set at the first base. The germline V gene sets CDR1 to SNHLY and CDR2 to FYNNEI. Receptors were amplified or captured by the immunoSEQ multiplex PCR assay. For TCR sequencing, RNA was extracted from every sample and reverse transcribed into cDNA to serve as template. First-strand cDNA was synthesized with SuperScript III using a 2:1 mix of oligo-dT and random hexamers. A synthetic immune receptor repertoire was used to assess amplification bias, and residual bias was removed computationally. As for the original processing: After raw reads were preprocessed to remove errors, the CDR3 was defined following IMGT conventions as running from the conserved cysteine to phenylalanine. Clonality was computed as 1 minus the Shannon entropy, with the entropy normalized by log2 of the number of productive unique TCRs. Whether scalp clones were CD4 or CD8 was inferred by matching scalp TCRbeta sequences against CD4 and CD8 repertoires sorted from blood. TCRdb retrieved this table from immuneACCESS and kept in-frame rearrangements only. Not all clones are present; in checked studies, unresolved V genes account for under half, and no reason is known for the remainder. V, J and clone size derive from that table, while D and trimming were established from the DNA sequence. Across this sample there are fewer than 110,000 clones, with 45% to 60% seen only once. In total, the top ten clones hold around 10% of the sample.

Note on this clone: The antigen it recognizes is unknown. One end of the junction fails to match germline, which may point to a read error.

PBMCs were isolated by density centrifugation and stained for CD3, CD4 and CD8, and CD4+ and CD8+ T cells were sorted on a FACSAria. Scalp biopsies and blood samples were obtained from unaffected controls. This sequence was found in a human donor in good health. Sequencing used CD4+ T cells sorted from blood. The V and J genes are TRBV2 and TRBJ2-6; no D gene is confidently identified. The CDR3 amino acid sequence is: CASNEYSGANVLTF. The DNA sequence is TGTGCCAGCAATGAATACTCTGGGGCCAACGTCCTGACTTTC.